The 3 T cell receptor beta chains listed next were all sequenced from one sample in a study of beta chain features in type 1 diabetes. All of the isolated RNA was reverse transcribed, so expressed TCRB transcripts were sequenced. Generated by immunoSEQ multiplex PCR, the TCRdb table keeps only in-frame clones and is missing some. The data show about 270,000 clones, roughly an eighth seen once. Their specific antigens are unknown. Regarding the study as a whole: Shorter TCRB CDR3s, moderately but significantly so, marked every one of the four CD4+ subsets in Type 1 diabetes patients.

Sequenced: naive CD4+ T cells from blood. All receptors derive from a young man with type 1 diabetes.

This clone was seen a handful of times. This chain connects TRBV14 to TRBJ1-1; 9 bases agree with TRBD1. The V gene end was trimmed by 4 bases and the J gene end by 10 bases; junction bases not matched to a gene: 7. This CDR3 contains 13 residues. Per germline, CDR1 SGHDN and CDR2 FVKESK. The CDR3 nucleotides are TGTGCCAGCAGCCCCCGGACAGGGGAGGGAGCTTTCTTT. Residues: CASSPRTGEGAFF.

The chain recombines TRBV28 with TRBJ1-1; 7 bases line up with TRBD1. Germline V gene sequence: CDR1 MDHEN, CDR2 SYDVKM. The J segment lost 1 base and the V segment lost 3 bases, leaving 5 bases of the junction unmatched. This CDR3 region has 15 residues. In nucleotides, the CDR3 is TGTGCCAGCAGTTTCCCGGACAGGACGAACACTGAAGCTTTCTTT. Translating gives CASSFPDRTNTEAFF.

V usage is TRBV28 and J usage is TRBJ2-1, with D perhaps matching TRBD2 (6 bases). The germline CDR1 and CDR2 sequences are MDHEN and SYDVKM. There are 16 residues in the CDR3. V was shortened by 5 bases and J by 1 base, with 15 bases between the two germline ends. CDR3 region: CASSGGAAGSYNEQFF. CDR3 in DNA: TGTGCCAGCAGTGGCGGGGCGGCAGGTTCCTACAATGAGCAGTTCTTC.